Below are 21 T cell receptor beta chains sequenced from a single sample in a study of technical replicates of blood from a handful of donors. The repertoire was sequenced with immunoSEQ multiplex PCR; TCRdb's copy has only in-frame clones and lacks some. The table includes 55,000 to 60,000 clones, just under 95% detected once. The sequenced sample consisted of PBMCs. These receptors were obtained from a human donor in good health. Some clones in this sample may be carry-over from other donors' samples.

The J gene is TRBJ2-2, the V gene TRBV5-1; 7 bases fit TRBD1. The CDR3 runs 15 residues. Germline V gene lookup returns CDR1 SGHRS and CDR2 YFSETQ. Trimming at V came to 0 bases and at J to 4 bases, leaving 3 bases not matched to a gene. CDR3 nucleotide sequence: TGCGCCAGCAGCTTGGGACAGGGCCCCACCGGGGAGCTGTTTTTT. Its protein is CASSLGQGPTGELFF.

This chain connects TRBV7-2 to TRBJ1-1; 9 bases line up with TRBD1. CDR1 and CDR2 (germline): SGHTA, FQGNSA. The CDR3 spans 16 residues. The trim removed 6 bases at V and 5 bases at J, leaving 13 bases unmatched. In DNA form, the CDR3 reads TGTGCCAGCAGTATTCCGGGACAGGGAAGAGGAACTGAAGCTTTCTTT. It translates to CASSIPGQGRGTEAFF.

The chain links TRBV11-1 to TRBJ2-1; 14 nucleotides agree with TRBD2. Germline CDR1 reads SGHAT; CDR2 reads FQDESV (reference sequence). V lost 4 bases, J lost 12 bases, and 8 bases stayed unmatched. This CDR3 is built from 15 residues. CDR3 sequence: CASSSGLAGGLGQFF. CDR3 nucleotide sequence: TGTGCCAGCAGCTCCGGACTAGCGGGGGGTCTCGGGCAGTTCTTC.

The J gene is TRBJ2-1, the V gene TRBV11-2; D not resolved. V lost 2 bases and J 0 bases, leaving 8 bases between the germline ends. Germline CDR1 reads SGHAT; CDR2 reads FQNNGV. CDR3 length equals 15 residues. The CDR3 bases are TGTGCCAGCAGCTTACCTCGTCTCTCCTACAATGAGCAGTTCTTC. This gives the protein CASSLPRLSYNEQFF.

V and J are TRBV30 and TRBJ1-5, with 9 positions matching TRBD1. The germline V gene encodes CDR1 GTSNPN and CDR2 SVGIG (reference sequence). CDR3 length: 13 amino acids. Trimming cost V 6 bases and J 7 bases; bases outside gene matches: 7. The CDR3 sequence: CACDRGMGQPQHF. The CDR3 DNA sequence: TGTGCCTGCGACAGGGGGATGGGACAGCCCCAGCATTTT.

The chain links TRBV2 to TRBJ2-7; D is uncertain. CDR1 is SNHLY, CDR2 FYNNEI, per germline. This CDR3 spans 14 amino acids. V lost 4 bases and J lost 2, with 12 bases in between. This CDR3 reads CASSVRHIPYEQYF. For the CDR3, the DNA is TGTGCCAGCAGTGTACGTCACATCCCCTACGAGCAGTACTTC.

This CDR3 is CASSPGKSSNQPQHF. CDR3 DNA sequence: TGTGCCAGCAGCCCCGGGAAGTCCTCCAATCAGCCCCAGCATTTT. This chain links TRBV7-2 with TRBJ1-5; D not certain. Germline assignment: CDR1 SGHTA and CDR2 FQGNSA. This CDR3 spans 15 amino acids. Between the trimmed V and J ends, which lost 5 bases and 3 bases, there was a span of 14 bases.

A few counts support this clone. The J gene is TRBJ1-5, the V gene TRBV18; no reliable D call. The V and J ends lost 3 bases and 7 bases respectively, with 10 bases between them. The V gene's germline CDR1 is KGHSH and CDR2 LQKENI. This CDR3 region has 13 residues. CDR3: CASSPARGQPQHF. CDR3 nucleotides: TGTGCCAGCTCACCTGCCCGAGGCCAGCCCCAGCATTTT.

The gene calls are TRBV18 and TRBJ1-1; 10 bases match TRBD1. J was trimmed by 4 bases and V by 6 bases; bases with no gene match: 8. From germline, CDR1 is KGHSH and CDR2 LQKENI. The CDR3 length is 15 residues. In nucleotides, the CDR3 is TGTGCCAGCTCTCTCTTGGGACAGGGGAGCACTGAAGCTTTCTTT. Translation gives CASSLLGQGSTEAFF.

The chain carries TRBV11-1 and TRBJ1-1, with a weak D call TRBD1 (6 bases). Trimming removed 4 bases at V and 4 bases at J, with 10 bases between. CDR3 size: 13 residues. The germline gives CDR1 SGHAT, CDR2 FQDESV (reference sequence). This chain's CDR3 is CASSSTGFTEAFF. The CDR3 DNA is TGTGCCAGCAGCTCCACAGGGTTCACTGAAGCTTTCTTT. Together with reference TRBV11-1 and TRBJ1-1, the CDR3 gives the full variable domain: EAEVAQSPRYKITEKSQAVAFWCDPISGHATLYWYRQILGQGPELLVQFQDESVVDDSQLPKDRFSAERLKGVDSTLKIQPAELGDSAMYLCASSSTGFTEAFFGQGTRLTVV.

V gene TRBV5-4 combines with J gene TRBJ2-5; 14 nucleotides match TRBD2. CDR1 SGHNT and CDR2 YYREEE come from the germline V gene (reference sequence). This CDR3 comprises 15 residues. The V and J ends lost 2 bases and 4 bases, in that order; junction bases with no gene match: 1. CDR3 sequence: CASSLGTSGGETQYF. Here the CDR3 DNA reads TGTGCCAGCAGCTTAGGGACTAGCGGGGGAGAGACCCAGTACTTC.

The chain couples TRBV7-3 to TRBJ2-1, with 9 bases aligning to TRBD1. The germline V gene encodes CDR1 SGHTA and CDR2 FQGTGA. Losses at the gene ends were 5 bases for V and 5 bases for J; bases not matched to a gene: 4. This CDR3 has 14 residues. In nucleotides, the CDR3 is TGTGCCAGCAGCGTACAGGGGGCCCACAATGAGCAGTTCTTC. It yields the protein CASSVQGAHNEQFF.

V gene TRBV7-2 combines with J gene TRBJ2-7; 8 bases map to TRBD2. V lost 3 bases, J lost 7 bases, and 8 bases stayed unmatched. The CDR3 consists of 14 residues. Germline V lookup: CDR1 SGHTA, CDR2 FQGNSA. The CDR3 sequence: CASSLGGGRREQYF. CDR3 in DNA: TGTGCCAGCAGCTTGGGCGGGGGGAGACGTGAGCAGTACTTC.

The chain has TRBV5-6 and TRBJ2-7; 7 nucleotides align to TRBD1. Trimming cost V 4 bases and J 12 bases; bases outside gene matches: 13. CDR1 and CDR2 (germline): SGHDT, YYEEEE. The CDR3 is made up of 13 amino acids. The CDR3 loop is CASSSARQGIMYF. DNA for the CDR3: TGTGCCAGCAGCAGCGCTAGACAGGGAATTATGTACTTC.

The CDR3 reads CASRGIAKRGNQPQHF. CDR3 coding DNA: TGTGCCAGCAGGGGGATAGCTAAAAGGGGTAATCAGCCCCAGCATTTT. This chain links TRBV2 with TRBJ1-5; perhaps TRBD1 as D (5 bases). The V end lost 6 bases, the J end lost 4 bases, and 19 bases lay between the germline ends. Looked up from germline, CDR1 is SNHLY and CDR2 is FYNNEI. The CDR3 consists of 16 residues.

The V call is TRBV5-1, the J call TRBJ1-1; D is uncertain. V was cut by 4 bases and J by 7 bases, with 20 bases left in between. The CDR3 has 15 amino acids. Germline loops: CDR1 SGHRS, CDR2 YFSETQ. The CDR3: CASSPGVVAAFEAFF. The DNA of the CDR3 is TGCGCCAGCAGCCCCGGAGTAGTGGCAGCCTTTGAAGCTTTCTTT.

The chain employs TRBV5-4 and TRBJ2-2, with D tentatively TRBD2 (6 bases). Germline assignment: CDR1 SGHNT and CDR2 YYREEE (reference sequence). The ends were cut back, 4 bases at V and 4 bases at J, with 14 bases in the middle. The CDR3 runs to 15 residues. CDR3 DNA sequence: TGTGCCAGCAGCCCTCGGCGGGATGGCACCGGGGAGCTGTTTTTT. Translated, it gives CASSPRRDGTGELFF.

The rearrangement joins TRBV5-1 to TRBJ1-4, with D hard to call. V gave up 5 bases and J gave up 0 bases, with 14 bases separating them. CDR1 is SGHRS, CDR2 YFSETQ, per germline. CDR3 length: 16 amino acids. This CDR3 is CASRQQEGSTNEKLFF. The CDR3 DNA is TGCGCCAGCAGGCAGCAGGAGGGCTCAACTAATGAAAAACTGTTTTTT.

The chain has TRBV4-3 and TRBJ2-1, with no clear D. This CDR3 is 11 amino acids long. Germline-derived CDR1 and CDR2 are LGHNA and YSLEER. The V end lost 5 bases, the J end lost 6 bases, and 5 bases lay between the germline ends. The CDR3 sequence is CASSFFNEQFF. The DNA of the CDR3 is TGCGCCAGCAGCTTCTTCAATGAGCAGTTCTTC.

The rearrangement joins TRBV6-1 to TRBJ1-4; D possibly corresponds to TRBD1 (5 bases). The length of the CDR3 is 15 residues. The germline gives CDR1 MNHNS, CDR2 SASEGT. Trimming took 2 bases from V and 3 from J, leaving 10 bases between them. CDR3 amino acids: CASSELGAANEKLFF. The CDR3 DNA is TGTGCCAGCAGTGAATTAGGGGCGGCTAATGAAAAACTGTTTTTT.

The gene calls are TRBV7-9 and TRBJ1-6; the D is unclear. The germline CDR1 and CDR2 sequences are SEHNR and FQNEAQ (reference sequence). V lost 5 bases to trimming and J lost 6 bases, with 14 bases between them. The CDR3 has 15 residues. The DNA for the CDR3 is TGTGCCAGCAGCCCCTTCTTCGGAGGTAATTCACCCCTCCACTTT. This codes for CASSPFFGGNSPLHF.